This TCR beta chain is drawn from a study of blood T cell repertoires in COVID-19. Study-wide background: COVID-19 samples collected from the United States, Italy and Spain covered acute and convalescent phases. Sample material is recorded as cDNA or gDNA derived from T cells, B-cell-depleted T cells, or PBMCs.

The protocol was immunoSEQ multiplex PCR, while the TCRdb copy is restricted to in-frame clones and leaves out a portion. The data show roughly 16,000 clones, roughly 85% seen once. CDR3 length: 16 amino acids. The V and J genes are TRBV12-1 and TRBJ2-1; TRBD2 is taken as the D call from the table, unchecked against the DNA. TRBV12-1 represents a pseudogene. The receptor was isolated from a man aged 70 or older in a cohort sampled during active COVID-19. The sequencing sample was made of peripheral blood. The CDR3 protein is CASTFASPSSYNEQFF. The CDR3 coding sequence is TGTGCCAGCACCTTTGCGAGCCCGAGCTCCTACAATGAGCAGTTCTTC.